The rows below give T cell receptor beta chains drawn from one sample of a study of Tregs in tolerant kidney transplant recipients. Measured with immunoSEQ multiplex PCR; TCRdb has only the in-frame clones, and not every one. This table holds approximately 81,000 clones, roughly 91% found once. The specimen was CD4+ T cells from blood (PBMCs), collected 24 months after the transplant. Receptor source: a human patient who received a combined kidney and bone marrow transplant. A share of the T cells may be of graft donor origin. CDR3s include the opening cysteine and the closing phenylalanine or tryptophan. The D gene is left open where the match is weak. Clone size, where shown, is once, few, many, or a class for clones that have expanded.

v_call: TRBV4-2; d_call: .; clone_size: .; j_call: TRBJ1-4; cdr3_aa: CASSLEPGGRLDEKLFF; cdr3_nt: TGTGCCAGCAGCCTAGAGCCGGGGGGGCGGCTAGATGAAAAACTGTTTTTT
v_call: TRBV5-1; d_call: TRBD1; clone_size: few; j_call: TRBJ1-4; cdr3_aa: CASSWGDSSFEEKLFF; cdr3_nt: TGCGCCAGCAGCTGGGGGGACAGTTCGTTCGAGGAAAAACTGTTTTTT
v_call: TRBV7-2; d_call: .; clone_size: .; j_call: TRBJ1-2; cdr3_aa: CASSLRHSNYGYTF; cdr3_nt: TGTGCCAGCAGCCTCCGACACAGTAACTATGGCTACACCTTC
v_call: TRBV18; d_call: .; clone_size: .; j_call: TRBJ2-3; cdr3_aa: CASGQSQAHTQYF; cdr3_nt: TGTGCCAGTGGACAGTCCCAGGCGCATACGCAGTATTTT
v_call: TRBV28; d_call: .; clone_size: .; j_call: TRBJ2-1; cdr3_aa: CASSLSEHNEQFF; cdr3_nt: TGTGCCAGCAGTTTGTCTGAGCACAATGAGCAGTTCTTC
v_call: TRBV6-6; d_call: .; clone_size: .; j_call: TRBJ1-2; cdr3_aa: CASSLGTDYGYTF; cdr3_nt: TGTGCCAGCAGTCTAGGTACCGATTATGGCTACACCTTC
v_call: TRBV7-3; d_call: TRBD2; clone_size: .; j_call: TRBJ2-1; cdr3_aa: CASSLTGLAGGRSSNEQFF; cdr3_nt: TGTGCCAGCAGCTTAACCGGACTAGCGGGGGGGCGGTCTAGCAATGAGCAGTTCTTC
v_call: TRBV6-5; d_call: TRBD2; clone_size: .; j_call: TRBJ2-1; cdr3_aa: CASSYSGIAGGNEQFF; cdr3_nt: TGTGCCAGCAGTTACTCCGGAATAGCGGGAGGCAATGAGCAGTTCTTC
v_call: TRBV21-1; d_call: .; clone_size: .; j_call: TRBJ2-7; cdr3_aa: CASSKDRGVGALSYEQYF; cdr3_nt: TGTGCCAGCAGCAAAGATCGGGGTGTGGGTGCCCTCTCCTACGAGCAGTACTTC
v_call: TRBV4-1; d_call: TRBD2; clone_size: .; j_call: TRBJ2-3; cdr3_aa: CASQPGAGPELARTDTQYF; cdr3_nt: TGCGCCAGCCAACCCGGGGCGGGTCCCGAACTAGCGAGAACAGATACGCAGTATTTT
v_call: TRBV4-3; d_call: TRBD2; clone_size: .; j_call: TRBJ2-3; cdr3_aa: CASSQDAVRASGVTDTQYF; cdr3_nt: TGCGCCAGCAGCCAAGATGCCGTGCGGGCTAGCGGGGTCACAGATACGCAGTATTTT
v_call: TRBV7-2; d_call: TRBD2; clone_size: .; j_call: TRBJ2-7; cdr3_aa: CASSLKRENEQYF; cdr3_nt: TGTGCCAGCAGCTTAAAGCGGGAGAACGAGCAGTACTTC
v_call: TRBV30; d_call: .; clone_size: .; j_call: TRBJ2-7; cdr3_aa: CAWSGGSYEQYF; cdr3_nt: TGTGCCTGGAGTGGAGGGAGCTACGAGCAGTACTTC
v_call: TRBV6-6; d_call: .; clone_size: .; j_call: TRBJ1-6; cdr3_aa: CASSIARANYNSPLHF; cdr3_nt: TGTGCCAGCAGCATTGCCCGAGCTAACTATAATTCACCCCTCCACTTT
v_call: TRBV30; d_call: .; clone_size: .; j_call: TRBJ2-1; cdr3_aa: CAWSVTPGAYNEQFF; cdr3_nt: TGTGCCTGGAGTGTTACCCCTGGGGCGTACAATGAGCAGTTCTTC
v_call: TRBV5-4; d_call: .; clone_size: once; j_call: TRBJ1-1; cdr3_aa: CASSRDKGAFF; cdr3_nt: TGTGCCAGCAGTAGGGACAAAGGGGCTTTCTTT
v_call: TRBV5-1; d_call: TRBD1; clone_size: .; j_call: TRBJ2-2; cdr3_aa: CASEANRGTGELFF; cdr3_nt: TGCGCCAGCGAAGCAAACAGGGGAACCGGGGAGCTGTTTTTT
v_call: TRBV18; d_call: .; clone_size: .; j_call: TRBJ1-2; cdr3_aa: CASSPTPDKGSGGYTF; cdr3_nt: TGTGCCAGCTCACCTACCCCGGACAAGGGGTCCGGCGGCTACACCTTC
v_call: TRBV29-1; d_call: TRBD2; clone_size: .; j_call: TRBJ2-7; cdr3_aa: CSAAGGLAGEWYEQYF; cdr3_nt: TGCAGCGCAGCTGGTGGACTAGCGGGAGAGTGGTACGAGCAGTACTTC
v_call: TRBV4-3; d_call: .; clone_size: .; j_call: TRBJ1-4; cdr3_aa: CASSQVLEGRGEKLFF; cdr3_nt: TGCGCCAGCAGCCAAGTATTGGAGGGGCGGGGGGAAAAACTGTTTTTT
v_call: TRBV7-9; d_call: TRBD1; clone_size: .; j_call: TRBJ1-2; cdr3_aa: CASSSPDRGGLYGYTF; cdr3_nt: TGTGCCAGCAGCTCCCCAGACAGGGGGGGACTTTATGGCTACACCTTC
v_call: TRBV11-2; d_call: .; clone_size: .; j_call: TRBJ2-7; cdr3_aa: CASSLGRDWGYEQYF; cdr3_nt: TGTGCCAGCAGCTTAGGGCGGGACTGGGGCTACGAGCAGTACTTC
v_call: TRBV18; d_call: .; clone_size: .; j_call: TRBJ2-1; cdr3_aa: CASSPSSGDYQYNEQFF; cdr3_nt: TGTGCCAGCTCGCCTAGCAGCGGTGACTACCAATACAATGAGCAGTTCTTC
v_call: TRBV19; d_call: .; clone_size: .; j_call: TRBJ2-1; cdr3_aa: CASRALQVRNSNHHEQFF; cdr3_nt: TGTGCCAGCAGGGCTTTACAAGTTCGGAACTCCAATCACCATGAGCAGTTCTTC
v_call: TRBV11-2; d_call: .; clone_size: .; j_call: TRBJ2-7; cdr3_aa: CASSSRLGPSSYEQYF; cdr3_nt: TGTGCCAGCAGCTCACGCCTAGGCCCGAGCTCCTACGAGCAGTACTTC
v_call: TRBV6-1; d_call: .; clone_size: .; j_call: TRBJ2-1; cdr3_aa: CASSEVREQFF; cdr3_nt: TGTGCCAGCAGTGAAGTTCGGGAGCAGTTCTTC
v_call: TRBV28; d_call: .; clone_size: .; j_call: TRBJ2-2; cdr3_aa: CASRPGTGELFF; cdr3_nt: TGTGCCAGCAGGCCGGGTACCGGGGAGCTGTTTTTT
v_call: TRBV2; d_call: TRBD1; clone_size: .; j_call: TRBJ2-7; cdr3_aa: CASRPGQGGHEQYF; cdr3_nt: TGTGCCAGCAGGCCGGGACAGGGGGGCCACGAGCAGTACTTC
v_call: TRBV15; d_call: TRBD1; clone_size: .; j_call: TRBJ1-5; cdr3_aa: CATSRRTGGDQPQHF; cdr3_nt: TGTGCCACCAGCAGGAGGACAGGGGGGGATCAGCCCCAGCATTTT
v_call: TRBV7-2; d_call: TRBD2; clone_size: .; j_call: TRBJ2-2; cdr3_aa: CASSRLANGYGELFF; cdr3_nt: TGTGCCAGCAGCAGACTAGCTAATGGTTACGGGGAGCTGTTTTTT
v_call: TRBV6-5; d_call: TRBD1; clone_size: once; j_call: TRBJ2-7; cdr3_aa: CASSYGDSTEQYF; cdr3_nt: TGTGCCAGCAGTTACGGGGACAGTACCGAGCAGTACTTC
v_call: TRBV27; d_call: .; clone_size: .; j_call: TRBJ1-3; cdr3_aa: CASSLLGARGNTIYF; cdr3_nt: TGTGCCAGCTCTTTATTGGGGGCGCGGGGAAACACCATATATTTT
v_call: TRBV15; d_call: TRBD1; clone_size: .; j_call: TRBJ1-2; cdr3_aa: CATSRDWRQGTGYTF; cdr3_nt: TGTGCCACCAGCAGAGATTGGAGACAGGGGACCGGCTACACCTTC
v_call: TRBV6-1; d_call: .; clone_size: .; j_call: TRBJ1-5; cdr3_aa: CASSENVIGNQPQHF; cdr3_nt: TGTGCCAGCAGTGAGAACGTTATCGGGAATCAGCCCCAGCATTTT
v_call: TRBV11-1; d_call: TRBD2; clone_size: .; j_call: TRBJ2-3; cdr3_aa: CASSFGLASDTQYF; cdr3_nt: TGTGCCAGCAGCTTCGGACTAGCGTCAGATACGCAGTATTTT
v_call: TRBV5-5; d_call: .; clone_size: .; j_call: TRBJ1-1; cdr3_aa: CASSWRTEAFF; cdr3_nt: TGTGCCAGCAGTTGGCGGACTGAAGCTTTCTTT
v_call: TRBV6-4; d_call: .; clone_size: .; j_call: TRBJ2-1; cdr3_aa: CASSVFGLATYNEQFF; cdr3_nt: TGTGCCAGCAGTGTTTTCGGGCTAGCGACTTACAATGAGCAGTTCTTC
v_call: TRBV11-2; d_call: .; clone_size: .; j_call: TRBJ2-2; cdr3_aa: CASSLGAANTGELFF; cdr3_nt: TGTGCCAGCAGCTTAGGGGCAGCGAACACCGGGGAGCTGTTTTTT
v_call: TRBV10-3; d_call: TRBD1; clone_size: .; j_call: TRBJ1-1; cdr3_aa: CAISEPDRGNTEAFF; cdr3_nt: TGTGCCATCAGTGAACCCGACAGGGGAAACACTGAAGCTTTCTTT
v_call: TRBV7-9; d_call: .; clone_size: .; j_call: TRBJ2-5; cdr3_aa: CASSFSSETQYF; cdr3_nt: TGTGCCAGCAGCTTTAGCTCGGAGACCCAGTACTTC
v_call: TRBV7-3; d_call: .; clone_size: .; j_call: TRBJ1-1; cdr3_aa: CASSLIGQGGTEAFF; cdr3_nt: TGTGCCAGCAGCTTAATCGGGCAGGGAGGTACTGAAGCTTTCTTT
v_call: TRBV4-2; d_call: TRBD2; clone_size: .; j_call: TRBJ2-3; cdr3_aa: CASSQGGQRGGLNTQYF; cdr3_nt: TGTGCCAGCAGCCAAGGGGGACAGCGGGGGGGCCTCAATACGCAGTATTTT
v_call: TRBV7-9; d_call: TRBD2; clone_size: .; j_call: TRBJ2-3; cdr3_aa: CASSGMSGGAPDTQYF; cdr3_nt: TGTGCCAGCAGCGGGATGAGCGGGGGGGCCCCAGATACGCAGTATTTT
v_call: TRBV28; d_call: .; clone_size: once; j_call: TRBJ1-1; cdr3_aa: CASGLGGTEAFF; cdr3_nt: TGTGCCAGCGGTCTAGGCGGGACTGAAGCTTTCTTT
v_call: TRBV9; d_call: .; clone_size: .; j_call: TRBJ2-3; cdr3_aa: CASSEPGRTDTQYF; cdr3_nt: TGTGCCAGCAGCGAGCCGGGGAGAACAGATACGCAGTATTTT
v_call: TRBV6-6; d_call: TRBD2; clone_size: .; j_call: TRBJ2-7; cdr3_aa: CASSYVTSGRGYEQYF; cdr3_nt: TGTGCCAGCAGTTACGTGACTAGCGGGAGAGGATACGAGCAGTACTTC
v_call: TRBV5-5; d_call: TRBD2; clone_size: .; j_call: TRBJ2-7; cdr3_aa: CASSLLAGVGEQYF; cdr3_nt: TGTGCCAGCAGCTTACTAGCGGGAGTGGGGGAGCAGTACTTC
v_call: TRBV7-2; d_call: .; clone_size: .; j_call: TRBJ1-1; cdr3_aa: CASSLDRVTTEAFF; cdr3_nt: TGTGCCAGCAGCTTAGACAGGGTGACCACTGAAGCTTTCTTT
v_call: TRBV4-1; d_call: .; clone_size: once; j_call: TRBJ1-2; cdr3_aa: CASSQALRGYYGYTF; cdr3_nt: TGCGCCAGCAGCCAAGCATTAAGGGGGTACTATGGCTACACCTTC
v_call: TRBV30; d_call: TRBD1; clone_size: .; j_call: TRBJ1-2; cdr3_aa: CAWSVLRRGQGNGYTF; cdr3_nt: TGTGCCTGGAGTGTACTACGTCGGGGACAGGGGAATGGCTACACCTTC
v_call: TRBV6-6; d_call: TRBD1; clone_size: .; j_call: TRBJ1-5; cdr3_aa: CASSYAGTGDQPQHF; cdr3_nt: TGTGCCAGCAGTTACGCCGGGACAGGGGATCAGCCCCAGCATTTT
v_call: TRBV11-2; d_call: TRBD2; clone_size: once; j_call: TRBJ2-1; cdr3_aa: CASSFIILGLAALEQFF; cdr3_nt: TGTGCCAGCAGCTTTATCATCCTTGGACTAGCGGCCCTCGAGCAGTTCTTC
v_call: TRBV4-3; d_call: .; clone_size: .; j_call: TRBJ2-1; cdr3_aa: CASSHPTLLSSYNEQFF; cdr3_nt: TGCGCCAGCAGCCACCCCACCTTACTGAGCTCCTACAATGAGCAGTTCTTC
v_call: TRBV19; d_call: .; clone_size: .; j_call: TRBJ1-3; cdr3_aa: CASSIVGGWGNTIYF; cdr3_nt: TGTGCCAGTAGTATAGTCGGCGGGTGGGGAAACACCATATATTTT
v_call: TRBV19; d_call: TRBD1; clone_size: .; j_call: TRBJ1-1; cdr3_aa: CASSTGQRNTEAFF; cdr3_nt: TGTGCCAGTAGTACGGGACAGAGGAACACTGAAGCTTTCTTT
v_call: TRBV11-3; d_call: .; clone_size: .; j_call: TRBJ2-1; cdr3_aa: CASSFSDWSSYNEQFF; cdr3_nt: TGTGCCAGCAGCTTCTCGGACTGGAGCTCCTACAATGAGCAGTTCTTC
v_call: TRBV15; d_call: .; clone_size: .; j_call: TRBJ2-3; cdr3_aa: CATSTGQGTDTQYF; cdr3_nt: TGTGCCACCAGCACCGGCCAGGGTACAGATACGCAGTATTTT
v_call: TRBV6-1; d_call: TRBD1; clone_size: .; j_call: TRBJ1-5; cdr3_aa: CASSEGQGASQPQHF; cdr3_nt: TGTGCCAGCAGTGAAGGACAGGGGGCCAGTCAGCCCCAGCATTTT
v_call: TRBV6-1; d_call: .; clone_size: .; j_call: TRBJ2-2; cdr3_aa: CASSESNRPNTGELFF; cdr3_nt: TGTGCCAGCAGTGAATCGAACAGACCGAACACCGGGGAGCTGTTTTTT
v_call: TRBV6-5; d_call: .; clone_size: .; j_call: TRBJ2-5; cdr3_aa: CASMKGRAIETQYF; cdr3_nt: TGTGCCAGCATGAAGGGCAGGGCGATTGAGACCCAGTACTTC